This is a list of T cell receptor beta chains from one sample in a study of PD-1 blockade in classical Hodgkin lymphoma. Sequencing used immunoSEQ multiplex PCR; TCRdb keeps in-frame clones, though not all of them. The sample shows roughly 96,000 clones, roughly 91% of them seen only once. The starting material was peripheral blood mononuclear cells (PBMCs), obtained before the fourth cycle of nivolumab. These receptors were obtained from a human donor with classical Hodgkin lymphoma. The CDR3 runs from the conserved cysteine through the conserved F or W. D genes are given only for firm matches. A row's size may be missing; if present it is once, few, many or a size class.

v_call,clone_size,j_call,d_call,cdr3_aa,cdr3_nt
TRBV27,-,TRBJ1-2,TRBD1,CASSFTGADGYTF,TGTGCCAGCAGTTTTACAGGGGCGGATGGCTACACCTTC
TRBV27,once,TRBJ1-5,-,CARPQTDQPQHF,TGTGCTAGACCCCAGACAGATCAGCCCCAGCATTTT
TRBV6-6,-,TRBJ1-4,-,CASSLTATNEKLFF,TGTGCCAGCAGTTTAACTGCAACTAATGAAAAACTGTTTTTT
TRBV5-1,-,TRBJ2-3,-,CASDLNTFSTDTQYF,TGCGCCAGCGACCTCAACACCTTTAGCACAGATACGCAGTATTTT
TRBV6-6,-,TRBJ2-3,TRBD2,CAATKAGVSTDTQYF,TGTGCCGCCACTAAAGCGGGAGTGAGCACAGATACGCAGTATTTT
TRBV18,-,TRBJ1-1,-,CASSPLDTGAFF,TGTGCCAGCTCACCTTTGGACACCGGAGCTTTCTTT
TRBV10-3,-,TRBJ1-2,-,CAISAVGHPRKYGYTF,TGTGCCATCAGTGCTGTAGGGCACCCTCGTAAATATGGCTACACCTTC
TRBV30,-,TRBJ2-2,-,CARLTANTGELFF,TGTGCCCGATTGACTGCTAACACCGGGGAGCTGTTTTTT
TRBV5-1,-,TRBJ2-3,-,CASSLASKKVDTQYF,TGCGCCAGCAGCTTGGCCTCAAAGAAAGTAGATACGCAGTATTTT
TRBV7-2,-,TRBJ2-3,-,CASSLGLADTQYF,TGTGCCAGCAGCTTAGGGCTCGCAGATACGCAGTATTTT
TRBV10-2,-,TRBJ1-2,-,CASGSGVLPYGYTF,TGCGCCAGCGGGTCAGGGGTTCTGCCCTATGGCTACACCTTC
TRBV6-1,-,TRBJ2-1,-,CASSDRAPRSSYNEQFF,TGTGCCAGCAGTGACAGGGCGCCCCGGAGCTCCTACAATGAGCAGTTCTTC
TRBV29-1,-,TRBJ2-2,-,CSVDLANTGELFF,TGCAGCGTTGATCTAGCGAACACCGGGGAGCTGTTTTTT
TRBV5-6,-,TRBJ1-3,-,CASSLGPSSGNTIYF,TGTGCCAGCAGCTTGGGACCGAGCTCTGGAAACACCATATATTTT
TRBV5-1,few,TRBJ2-3,-,CASSLLGYDTDTQYF,TGCGCCAGCAGCTTGCTGGGTTACGACACAGATACGCAGTATTTT
TRBV4-2,once,TRBJ1-4,-,CASSQDDDPGTSSGKLFF,TGTGCCAGCAGCCAAGATGATGACCCCGGGACCAGTTCAGGAAAACTGTTTTTT
TRBV6-5,-,TRBJ1-1,-,CASSISGTGGTEAFF,TGTGCCAGCAGTATATCGGGCACGGGTGGCACTGAAGCTTTCTTT
TRBV10-3,-,TRBJ1-2,TRBD1,CAISEGDRANYGYTF,TGTGCCATCAGTGAGGGGGACAGAGCTAACTATGGCTACACCTTC
TRBV4-1,-,TRBJ1-5,-,CASSQDPEVQTQHF,TGCGCCAGCAGCCAAGATCCGGAAGTACAAACCCAGCATTTT
TRBV9,-,TRBJ2-7,TRBD2,CASSVGTSGSSEQYF,TGTGCCAGCAGCGTCGGGACTAGCGGGAGTTCCGAGCAGTACTTC
TRBV5-1,once,TRBJ2-7,TRBD1,CASSFSRDRRVYEQYF,TGCGCCAGCAGCTTTTCCCGGGACAGGAGAGTTTACGAGCAGTACTTC
TRBV10-2,-,TRBJ2-2,-,CASSDPKGERELFF,TGCGCCAGCAGTGATCCGAAGGGGGAGAGGGAGCTGTTTTTT
TRBV6-5,-,TRBJ1-1,TRBD1,CASSSPDRGNTEAFF,TGTGCCAGCAGTTCCCCGGACAGGGGGAACACTGAAGCTTTCTTT
TRBV14,few,TRBJ1-1,-,CASSQEGGYTEAFF,TGTGCCAGCAGCCAAGAAGGAGGGTACACTGAAGCTTTCTTT
TRBV6-1,-,TRBJ1-2,TRBD1,CASSEWTGNYGYTF,TGTGCCAGCAGTGAATGGACAGGGAACTATGGCTACACCTTC
TRBV30,-,TRBJ2-7,TRBD2,CAWSVDPPTSGFVQYF,TGTGCCTGGAGTGTAGATCCCCCGACTAGCGGATTCGTGCAGTACTTC
TRBV11-2,-,TRBJ2-7,-,CASGKIYEQYF,TGTGCCAGCGGAAAGATCTACGAGCAGTACTTC
TRBV9,-,TRBJ2-7,-,CASSVVGGEQYF,TGTGCCAGCAGCGTAGTCGGTGGCGAGCAGTACTTC
TRBV30,-,TRBJ2-7,TRBD2,CAWSQAGVYEQYF,TGTGCCTGGAGCCAAGCGGGGGTCTACGAGCAGTACTTC
TRBV6-1,-,TRBJ2-7,-,CASSEPVGPPDEQYF,TGTGCCAGCAGTGAACCAGTTGGACCGCCCGACGAGCAGTACTTC
TRBV5-4,-,TRBJ2-7,-,CASSMWTTPRSEQYF,TGTGCCAGCAGCATGTGGACTACCCCAAGGAGTGAGCAGTACTTC
TRBV5-1,-,TRBJ2-7,-,CASSLSPSYEQYF,TGCGCCAGCAGCTTATCTCCCAGCTACGAGCAGTACTTC
TRBV9,-,TRBJ2-1,-,CASSVEGRNEQFF,TGTGCCAGCAGCGTTGAGGGGCGGAATGAGCAGTTCTTC
TRBV19,-,TRBJ2-5,-,CASSQVGQETQYF,TGTGCCAGTAGTCAGGTGGGGCAAGAGACCCAGTACTTC
TRBV4-1,-,TRBJ2-3,TRBD2,CASSQTPRTSGRTDTQYF,TGCGCCAGCAGCCAAACCCCACGGACTAGCGGCCGCACAGATACGCAGTATTTT
TRBV7-8,-,TRBJ2-2,TRBD1,CASSLRIVGVPGQGAGELFF,TGTGCCAGCAGCTTAAGGATTGTTGGGGTCCCGGGACAGGGAGCCGGGGAGCTGTTTTTT
TRBV11-2,-,TRBJ2-5,-,CASSLGSRLKGQETQYF,TGTGCCAGCAGCTTAGGTTCGCGACTGAAGGGACAAGAGACCCAGTACTTC
TRBV2,-,TRBJ2-2,-,CASRGPSMVTGELFF,TGTGCCAGCAGAGGGCCTTCGATGGTCACCGGGGAGCTGTTTTTT
TRBV15,-,TRBJ2-1,TRBD2,CATSRSLSGTYNEQFF,TGTGCCACCAGCCGATCACTAAGCGGGACGTACAATGAGCAGTTCTTC
TRBV27,-,TRBJ1-4,TRBD1,CASSFLGTGLNEKLFF,TGTGCCAGCAGTTTCTTGGGGACAGGGTTAAATGAAAAACTGTTTTTT
TRBV7-3,-,TRBJ2-3,TRBD1,CASSPRQGAGTDTQYF,TGTGCCAGCAGCCCTAGACAGGGGGCAGGCACAGATACGCAGTATTTT
TRBV6-1,-,TRBJ2-7,-,CASSVSGVSSEQYF,TGTGCCAGCAGTGTTTCAGGGGTATCGTCCGAGCAGTACTTC
TRBV10-2,once,TRBJ2-6,TRBD1,CASSDGWTGDSGANVLTF,TGCGCCAGCAGTGATGGGTGGACAGGCGACTCTGGGGCCAACGTCCTGACTTTC
TRBV29-1,-,TRBJ2-7,-,CSVGRLGGQREQYF,TGCAGCGTTGGGAGGTTGGGGGGGCAACGCGAGCAGTACTTC
TRBV9,-,TRBJ2-1,-,CASSVAGTLNEQFF,TGTGCCAGCAGCGTTGCCGGGACACTTAATGAGCAGTTCTTC
TRBV19,-,TRBJ1-1,-,CASSSGGLNTEAFF,TGTGCCAGTAGTAGCGGGGGACTGAACACTGAAGCTTTCTTT
TRBV5-1,-,TRBJ2-1,-,CASSLVSSVQFF,TGCGCCAGCAGCTTGGTATCCAGCGTGCAGTTCTTC
TRBV11-3,-,TRBJ2-1,TRBD2,CASSLGVVAGFHNEQFF,TGTGCCAGCAGCTTAGGGGTTGTAGCGGGATTTCACAATGAGCAGTTCTTC
TRBV14,once,TRBJ2-1,TRBD2,CASSQGLAGNLPHNEQFF,TGTGCCAGCAGCCAGGGACTAGCGGGCAACCTCCCCCACAATGAGCAGTTCTTC
TRBV18,-,TRBJ1-5,-,CASSPSWENQPQHF,TGTGCCAGCTCACCATCATGGGAAAATCAGCCCCAGCATTTT
TRBV5-4,-,TRBJ2-7,TRBD1,CASSGAQGASYEQYF,TGTGCCAGCAGCGGAGCCCAGGGGGCGTCCTACGAGCAGTACTTC
TRBV7-6,few,TRBJ1-4,-,CASSLVRGNEKLFF,TGTGCCAGCAGCTTAGTGAGGGGGAATGAAAAACTGTTTTTT
TRBV5-6,-,TRBJ2-1,-,CASSLVSAPYNEQFF,TGTGCCAGCAGCTTGGTATCGGCGCCCTACAATGAGCAGTTCTTC
TRBV27,-,TRBJ1-4,TRBD1,CASSPKPQGVGEKLFF,TGTGCCAGCAGTCCGAAGCCTCAGGGGGTAGGTGAAAAACTGTTTTTT
TRBV4-1,-,TRBJ2-7,-,CASSSLGFYEQYF,TGCGCCAGCTCTTCCCTCGGTTTCTACGAGCAGTACTTC